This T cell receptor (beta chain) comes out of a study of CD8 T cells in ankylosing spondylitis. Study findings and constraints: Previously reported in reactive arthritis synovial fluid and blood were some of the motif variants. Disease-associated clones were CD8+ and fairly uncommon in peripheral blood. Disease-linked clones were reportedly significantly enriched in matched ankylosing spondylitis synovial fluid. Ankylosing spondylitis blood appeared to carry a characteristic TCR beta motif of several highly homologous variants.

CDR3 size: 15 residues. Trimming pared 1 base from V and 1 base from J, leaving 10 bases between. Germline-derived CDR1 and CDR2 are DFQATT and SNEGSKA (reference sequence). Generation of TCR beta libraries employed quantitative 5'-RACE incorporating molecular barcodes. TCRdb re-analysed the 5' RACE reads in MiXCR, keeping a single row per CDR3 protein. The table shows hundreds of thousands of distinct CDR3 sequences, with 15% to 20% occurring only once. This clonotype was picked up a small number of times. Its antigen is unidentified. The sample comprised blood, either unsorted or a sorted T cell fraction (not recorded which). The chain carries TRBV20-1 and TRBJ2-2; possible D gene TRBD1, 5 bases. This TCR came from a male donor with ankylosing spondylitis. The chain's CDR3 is CSARVAGRNTGELFF. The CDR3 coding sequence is TGCAGTGCTAGAGTAGCAGGGCGGAACACCGGGGAGCTGTTTTTT.